This T cell receptor beta chain was observed in a study of T cells in tuberculosis. Overall study: This South African cohort compared adolescents with or without latent tuberculosis against adults with active tuberculosis. Findings and caveats of the study: Smaller distances to GMM-specific TCRs suggested their expansion in active tuberculosis. A GMM-specific repertoire classifier reached approximately 90% accuracy, AUROC more than 0.8. Samples were chosen by availability of cryopreserved specimens.

The table came from immunoSEQ multiplex PCR; TCRdb's copy has only in-frame clones and leaves some out. The sample includes roughly 41,000 clones, roughly 93% of them seen just once. This clone showed up just once. No antigen is known for it. The CDR3 runs to 17 residues. V shed 4 bases and J shed 3 bases, with 19 bases lying between them. Looked up from germline, CDR1 is SGDLS and CDR2 is YYNGEE. The chain uses TRBV9 and TRBJ2-2, with TRBD2 as a possible D gene (6 bases). Source material: PBMCs. This TCR was recovered from a donor aged 10 to 29 with latent tuberculosis or without tuberculosis infection. Some clones in this sample may be carry-over from other donors' samples. The CDR3 loop reads CASSRSQGGGDTGELFF. CDR3 DNA: TGTGCCAGCAGCCGATCCCAGGGAGGCGGGGACACCGGGGAGCTGTTTTTT.